This TCR beta chain was profiled in a study of T cell repertoires in cytomegalovirus infection. Study in general: It was recently identified HLA-C-restricted and well-studied HLA-B-restricted CMV epitopes that the study used. It was the public TCR beta signatures that indicated both CMV infection and matching HLA type.

V was shortened by 7 bases and J by 4 bases, with 10 bases between the two germline ends. This CDR3 comprises 12 residues. This clonotype turned up a few times. Antigen unknown. Study outcomes and limitations: Of the TCR beta families, the public ones yielded a cumulative frequency that identified carriers of CMV plus the relevant HLA. HLA-C-restricted CMV clonotypes gave the most frequent clonotype in two of eight donors.

MiXCR, applied by TCRdb to the reads, yields one record per CDR3 protein. The sample has approximately 910,000 distinct CDR3 sequences, around a third seen once. The receptor was derived from a human donor in good health (CMV status not recorded). Some clones in this sample may be carry-over from other donors' samples. The chain is built from TRBV12-3 or TRBV12-4 and TRBJ1-1; D unresolved. The material sequenced was cultured CD8+ T cells from PBMCs, taken from culture after CMV antigen stimulation. CDR3 sequence: CASNPGGTEAFF. CDR3 DNA sequence: TGTGCCAGCAATCCGGGCGGCACTGAAGCTTTCTTT.